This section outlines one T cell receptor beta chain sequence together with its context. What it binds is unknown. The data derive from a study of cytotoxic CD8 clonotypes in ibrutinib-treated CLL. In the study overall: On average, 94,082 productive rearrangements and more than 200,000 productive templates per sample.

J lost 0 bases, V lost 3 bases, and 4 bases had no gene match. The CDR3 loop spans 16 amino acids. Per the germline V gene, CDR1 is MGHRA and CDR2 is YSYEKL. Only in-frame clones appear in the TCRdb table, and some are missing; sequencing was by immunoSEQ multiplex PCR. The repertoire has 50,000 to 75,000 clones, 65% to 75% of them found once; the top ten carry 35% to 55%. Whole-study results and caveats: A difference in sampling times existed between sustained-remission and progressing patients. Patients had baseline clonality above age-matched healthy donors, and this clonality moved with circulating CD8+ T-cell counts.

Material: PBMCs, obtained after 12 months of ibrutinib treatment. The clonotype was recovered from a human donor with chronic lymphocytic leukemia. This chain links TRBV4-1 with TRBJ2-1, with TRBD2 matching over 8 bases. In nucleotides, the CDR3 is TGCGCCAGCAGCCAGGGAACTAGCGGCTCCTACAATGAGCAGTTCTTC. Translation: CASSQGTSGSYNEQFF.